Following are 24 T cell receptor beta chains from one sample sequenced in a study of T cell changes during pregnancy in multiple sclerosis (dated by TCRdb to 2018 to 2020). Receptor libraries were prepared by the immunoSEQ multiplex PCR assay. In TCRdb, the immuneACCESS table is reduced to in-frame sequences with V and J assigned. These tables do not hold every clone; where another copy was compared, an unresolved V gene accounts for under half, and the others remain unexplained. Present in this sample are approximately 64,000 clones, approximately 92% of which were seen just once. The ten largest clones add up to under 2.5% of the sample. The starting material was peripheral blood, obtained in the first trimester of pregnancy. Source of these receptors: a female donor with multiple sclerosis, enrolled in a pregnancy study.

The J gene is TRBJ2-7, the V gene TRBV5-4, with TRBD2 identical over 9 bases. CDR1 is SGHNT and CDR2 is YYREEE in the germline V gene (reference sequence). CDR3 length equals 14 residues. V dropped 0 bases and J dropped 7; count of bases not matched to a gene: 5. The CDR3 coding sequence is TGTGCCAGCAGCTTGGGGGCGGGAGGGGGTGAGCAGTACTTC. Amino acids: CASSLGAGGGEQYF.

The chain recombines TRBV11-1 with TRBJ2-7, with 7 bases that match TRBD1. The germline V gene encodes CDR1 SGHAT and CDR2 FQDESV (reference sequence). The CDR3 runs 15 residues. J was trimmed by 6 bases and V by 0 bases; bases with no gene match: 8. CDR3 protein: CASSLASSQGVEQYF. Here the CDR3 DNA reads TGTGCCAGCAGCTTAGCGAGTTCGCAGGGGGTCGAGCAGTACTTC.

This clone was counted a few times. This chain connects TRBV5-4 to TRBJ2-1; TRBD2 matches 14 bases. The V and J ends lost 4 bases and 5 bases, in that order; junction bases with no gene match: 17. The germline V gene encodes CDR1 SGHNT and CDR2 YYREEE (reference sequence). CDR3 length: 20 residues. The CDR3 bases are TGTGCCAGCAGCAAACAGATACCAGGGACTAGCGGGAGAGGCAACAATGAGCAGTTCTTC. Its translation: CASSKQIPGTSGRGNNEQFF.

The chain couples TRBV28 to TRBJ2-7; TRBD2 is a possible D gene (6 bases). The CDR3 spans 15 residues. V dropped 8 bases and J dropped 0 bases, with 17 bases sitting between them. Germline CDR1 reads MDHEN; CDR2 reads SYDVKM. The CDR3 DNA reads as TGTGCCAGCTCTTCTGCTAGCGCTAGCTCCTACGAGCAGTACTTC. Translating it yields CASSSASASSYEQYF.

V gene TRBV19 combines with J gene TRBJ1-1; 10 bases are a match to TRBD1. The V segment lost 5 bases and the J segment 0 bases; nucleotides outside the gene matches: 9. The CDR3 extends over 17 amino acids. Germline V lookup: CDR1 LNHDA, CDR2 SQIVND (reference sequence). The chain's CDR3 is CASSHRDRGRMNTEAFF. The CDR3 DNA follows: TGTGCCAGTAGTCACCGGGACAGGGGACGGATGAACACTGAAGCTTTCTTT.

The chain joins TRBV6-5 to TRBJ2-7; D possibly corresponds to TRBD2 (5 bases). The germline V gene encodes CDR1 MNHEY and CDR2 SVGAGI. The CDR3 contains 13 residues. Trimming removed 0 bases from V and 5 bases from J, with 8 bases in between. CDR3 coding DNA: TGTGCCAGCAGTTACTCGAGAGGGAACGAGCAGTACTTC. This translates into CASSYSRGNEQYF.

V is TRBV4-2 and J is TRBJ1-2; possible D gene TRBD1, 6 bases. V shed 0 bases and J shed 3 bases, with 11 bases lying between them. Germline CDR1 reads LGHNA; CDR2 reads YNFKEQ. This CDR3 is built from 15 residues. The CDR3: CASSQDDAGDYGYTF. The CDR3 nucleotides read TGTGCCAGCAGCCAAGACGATGCAGGGGACTATGGCTACACCTTC.

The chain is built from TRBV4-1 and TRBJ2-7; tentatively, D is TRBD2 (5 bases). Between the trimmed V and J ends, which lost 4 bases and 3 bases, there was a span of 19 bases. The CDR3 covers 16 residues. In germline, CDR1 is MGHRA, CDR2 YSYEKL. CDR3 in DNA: TGCGCCAGCAGCCGTTCCTCGTCGAGCGGAGACTACGAGCAGTACTTC. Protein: CASSRSSSSGDYEQYF.

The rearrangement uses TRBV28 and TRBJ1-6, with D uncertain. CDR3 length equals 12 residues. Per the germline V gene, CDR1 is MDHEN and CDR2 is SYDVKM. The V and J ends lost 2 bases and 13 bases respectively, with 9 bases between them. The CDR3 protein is CASSLMESPLHF. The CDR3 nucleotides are TGTGCCAGCAGTTTAATGGAGTCCCCCCTCCACTTT.

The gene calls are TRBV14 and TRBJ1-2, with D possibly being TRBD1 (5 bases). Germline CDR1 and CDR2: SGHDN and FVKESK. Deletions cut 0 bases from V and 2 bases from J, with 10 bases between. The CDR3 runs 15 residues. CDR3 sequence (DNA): TGTGCCAGCAGCCAAGATATGGCAGGGAACTATGGCTACACCTTC. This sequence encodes CASSQDMAGNYGYTF.

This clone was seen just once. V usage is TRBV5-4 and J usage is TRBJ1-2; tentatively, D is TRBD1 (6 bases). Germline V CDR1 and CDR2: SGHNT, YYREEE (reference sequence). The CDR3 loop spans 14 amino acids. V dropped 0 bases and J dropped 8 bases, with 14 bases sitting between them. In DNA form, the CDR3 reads TGTGCCAGCAGCTTGGTGGGGGCGCTTAGAGGCTACACCTTC. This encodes CASSLVGALRGYTF.

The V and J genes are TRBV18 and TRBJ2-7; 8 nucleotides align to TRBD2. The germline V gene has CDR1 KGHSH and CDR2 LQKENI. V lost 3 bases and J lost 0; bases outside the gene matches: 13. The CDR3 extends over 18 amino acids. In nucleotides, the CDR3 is TGTGCCAGCTCACCTGCTACGGGCGGGAGGTTCAGCTCCTACGAGCAGTACTTC. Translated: CASSPATGGRFSSYEQYF.

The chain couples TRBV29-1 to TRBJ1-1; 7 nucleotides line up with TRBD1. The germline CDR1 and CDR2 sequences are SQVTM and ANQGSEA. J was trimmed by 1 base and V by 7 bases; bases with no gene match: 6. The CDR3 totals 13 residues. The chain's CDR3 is CSANRGGNTEAFF. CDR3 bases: TGCAGCGCCAACAGGGGAGGGAACACTGAAGCTTTCTTT.

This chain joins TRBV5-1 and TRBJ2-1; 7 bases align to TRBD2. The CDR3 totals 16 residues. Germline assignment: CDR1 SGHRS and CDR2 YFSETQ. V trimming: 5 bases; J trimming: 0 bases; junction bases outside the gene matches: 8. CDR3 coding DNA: TGCGCCAGCAGTAGATCTAGCGGAATCTCCTACAATGAGCAGTTCTTC. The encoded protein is CASSRSSGISYNEQFF. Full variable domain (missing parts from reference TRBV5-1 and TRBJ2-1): KAGVTQTPRYLIKTRGQQVTLSCSPISGHRSVSWYQQTPGQGLQFLFEYFSETQRNKGNFPGRFSGRQFSNSRSEMNVSTLELGDSALYLCASSRSSGISYNEQFFGPGTRLTVL.

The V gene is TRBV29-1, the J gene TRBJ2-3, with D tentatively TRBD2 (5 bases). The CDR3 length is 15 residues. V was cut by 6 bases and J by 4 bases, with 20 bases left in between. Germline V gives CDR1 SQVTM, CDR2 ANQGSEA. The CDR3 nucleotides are TGCAGCGTAGGACCCGGGAAAGTGTTTCCAGATACGCAGTATTTT. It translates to CSVGPGKVFPDTQYF.

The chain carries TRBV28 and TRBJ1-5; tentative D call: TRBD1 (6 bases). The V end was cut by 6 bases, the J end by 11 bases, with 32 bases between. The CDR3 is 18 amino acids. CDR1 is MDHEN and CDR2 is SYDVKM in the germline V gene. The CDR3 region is CASSCTLRDTIPLCAQHF. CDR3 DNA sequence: TGTGCCAGCAGCTGTACTCTCCGGGACACCATTCCCCTTTGCGCCCAGCATTTT.

CDR3 DNA sequence: TGTGCCAGCACCGGGACTAGCGGGATCCACGAGCAGTACTTC. Amino acid sequence: CASTGTSGIHEQYF. V gene TRBV11-3 combines with J gene TRBJ2-7; 13 nucleotides line up with TRBD2. CDR1 and CDR2 from the germline V gene are SGHNT and YENEEA. With V trimmed by 7 bases and J by 5 bases, 5 bases remained unmatched. The CDR3 spans 14 residues. The full variable domain, rest sourced from reference TRBV11-3 and TRBJ2-7, is EAGVVQSPRYKIIEKKQPVAFWCNPISGHNTLYWYLQNLGQGPELLIRYENEEAVDDSQLPKDRFSAERLKGVDSTLKIQPAELGDSAVYLCASTGTSGIHEQYFGPGTRLTVT.

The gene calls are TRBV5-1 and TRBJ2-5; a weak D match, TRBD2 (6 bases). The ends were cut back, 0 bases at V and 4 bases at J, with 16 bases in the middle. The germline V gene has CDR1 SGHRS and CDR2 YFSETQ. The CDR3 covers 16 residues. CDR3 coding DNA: TGCGCCAGCAGCTTGGCCGGGTCGGGAGTAGGAGAGACCCAGTACTTC. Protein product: CASSLAGSGVGETQYF.

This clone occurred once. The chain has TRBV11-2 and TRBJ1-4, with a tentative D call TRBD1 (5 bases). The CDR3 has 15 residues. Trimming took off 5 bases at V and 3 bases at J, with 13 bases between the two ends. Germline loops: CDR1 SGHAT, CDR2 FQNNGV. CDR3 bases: TGTGCCAGCAGCCCCTCGGGCAGGGCTAATGAAAAACTGTTTTTT. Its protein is CASSPSGRANEKLFF.

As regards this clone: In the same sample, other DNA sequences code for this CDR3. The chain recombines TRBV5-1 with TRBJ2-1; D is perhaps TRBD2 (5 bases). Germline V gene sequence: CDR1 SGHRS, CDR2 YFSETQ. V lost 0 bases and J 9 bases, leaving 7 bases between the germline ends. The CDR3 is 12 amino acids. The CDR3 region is CASSLGLREQFF. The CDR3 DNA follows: TGCGCCAGCAGCTTGGGACTACGTGAGCAGTTCTTC. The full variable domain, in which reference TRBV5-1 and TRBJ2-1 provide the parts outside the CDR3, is KAGVTQTPRYLIKTRGQQVTLSCSPISGHRSVSWYQQTPGQGLQFLFEYFSETQRNKGNFPGRFSGRQFSNSRSEMNVSTLELGDSALYLCASSLGLREQFFGPGTRLTVL.

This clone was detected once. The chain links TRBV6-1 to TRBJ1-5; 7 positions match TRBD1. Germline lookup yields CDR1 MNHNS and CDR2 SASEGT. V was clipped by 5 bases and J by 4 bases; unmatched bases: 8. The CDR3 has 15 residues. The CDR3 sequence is CASSLVPGGNQPQHF. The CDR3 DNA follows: TGTGCCAGCAGTCTGGTCCCAGGGGGGAATCAGCCCCAGCATTTT.

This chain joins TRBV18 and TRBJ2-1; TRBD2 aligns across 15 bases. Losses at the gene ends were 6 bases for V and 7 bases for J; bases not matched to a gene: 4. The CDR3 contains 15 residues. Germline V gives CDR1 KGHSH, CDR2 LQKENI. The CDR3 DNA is TGTGCCAGCTCTTTGGGACTAGCGGGAGGTAATGAGCAGTTCTTC. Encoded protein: CASSLGLAGGNEQFF.

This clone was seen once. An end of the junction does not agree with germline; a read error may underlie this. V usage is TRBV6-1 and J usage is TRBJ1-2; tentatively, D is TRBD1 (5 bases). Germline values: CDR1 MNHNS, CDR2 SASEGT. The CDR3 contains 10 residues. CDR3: CASSDVGENF. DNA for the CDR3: TGTGCCAGCAGTGACGTAGGGGAAAACTTC.

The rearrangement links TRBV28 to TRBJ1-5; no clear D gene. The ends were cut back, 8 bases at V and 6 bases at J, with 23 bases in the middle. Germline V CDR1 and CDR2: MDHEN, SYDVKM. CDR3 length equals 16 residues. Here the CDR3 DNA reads TGTGCCAGCGGACCGCTTCCTACGGGGAAACCTCAGCCCCAGCATTTT. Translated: CASGPLPTGKPQPQHF.